The 23 T cell receptor beta chains below all came from one sample that was sequenced in a study of blood T cell repertoires in COVID-19. The repertoire was sequenced with immunoSEQ multiplex PCR; TCRdb's copy has only in-frame clones and lacks some. The repertoire holds some 62,000 clones, 78% seen once, with approximately 14% in the top ten. The sequenced sample consisted of peripheral blood. Source of these receptors: a man aged 60 to 75 with COVID-19, enrolled during active disease.

This clone has only one observation. The chain joins TRBV7-9 to TRBJ1-4; D unresolved. Germline-derived CDR1 and CDR2 are SEHNR and FQNEAQ (reference sequence). V was trimmed by 0 bases and J by 7 bases, leaving 12 bases between them. The CDR3 totals 15 residues. The CDR3 DNA is TGTGCCAGCAGCTTAGCGGCGTCAGGTTTTGAAAAACTGTTTTTT. This encodes CASSLAASGFEKLFF.

The chain uses TRBV18 and TRBJ2-7; TRBD2 matches at 11 bases. V lost 3 bases to trimming and J lost 5 bases; unmatched junction nucleotides: 6. CDR1 KGHSH and CDR2 LQKENI come from the germline V gene. This CDR3 is built from 15 residues. The CDR3 loop reads CASSPLAGGRDEQYF. For the CDR3, the DNA is TGTGCCAGCTCACCCTTAGCGGGAGGGCGGGACGAGCAGTACTTC.

The chain couples TRBV6-5 to TRBJ1-6; D is unclear. The CDR3 has 14 residues. The ends were cut back, 2 bases at V and 4 bases at J, with 6 bases in the middle. Germline V gene data show CDR1 as MNHEY and CDR2 as SVGAGI. The CDR3 nucleotides read TGTGCCAGCAGTTACGAGGCTTATAATTCACCCCTCCACTTT. Amino acids: CASSYEAYNSPLHF.

V and J are TRBV11-2 and TRBJ2-7; 7 nucleotides align to TRBD1. CDR1 and CDR2 (germline): SGHAT, FQNNGV. Germline trimming cut 2 bases from V and 3 bases from J; bases unmatched to any gene: 7. The CDR3 has 15 amino acids. CDR3 sequence reads: CASSLMQQGNYEQYF. The CDR3 DNA follows: TGTGCCAGCAGCTTAATGCAACAGGGGAACTACGAGCAGTACTTC. Looking up the rest from reference TRBV11-2 and TRBJ2-7 gives the full variable domain: EAGVAQSPRYKIIEKRQSVAFWCNPISGHATLYWYQQILGQGPKLLIQFQNNGVVDDSQLPKDRFSAERLKGVDSTLKIQPAKLEDSAVYLCASSLMQQGNYEQYFGPGTRLTVT.

The V and J genes are TRBV5-1 and TRBJ1-1; unclear D gene. Germline CDR1 is SGHRS and CDR2 is YFSETQ. V was cut by 1 base and J by 1 base, with 8 bases left in between. The CDR3 covers 14 residues. CDR3 DNA sequence: TGCGCCAGCAGCTTGTCACAGAAGAACACTGAAGCTTTCTTT. It translates to CASSLSQKNTEAFF.

CDR3 nucleotides: TGCGCCAGCAGCTTTCAGGGGCCCGGGGAGCTGTTTTTT. Translating it yields CASSFQGPGELFF. The rearrangement uses TRBV5-1 and TRBJ2-2, with D perhaps matching TRBD1 (6 bases). The CDR3 is 13 amino acids. Germline lookup yields CDR1 SGHRS and CDR2 YFSETQ. V lost 2 bases, J lost 6 bases, and 8 bases lay in between.

V gene TRBV28 combines with J gene TRBJ1-2; D might be TRBD1 (6 bases). Germline V CDR1 and CDR2: MDHEN, SYDVKM. Between the trimmed V and J ends, which lost 6 bases and 6 bases, there was a span of 14 bases. The CDR3 sequence is 13 residues long. The CDR3 spells CASRGAGENGYTF. The CDR3 region has the DNA TGTGCCAGCAGGGGGGCAGGTGAAAATGGCTACACCTTC.

The rearrangement joins TRBV4-2 to TRBJ2-3; D possibly corresponds to TRBD1 (6 bases). V shed 4 bases and J shed 10 bases, with 12 bases lying between them. The V gene's germline CDR1 is LGHNA and CDR2 YNFKEQ. CDR3 length: 12 residues. CDR3 region: CASSPGDNPQYF. The CDR3, as DNA: TGTGCCAGCAGCCCCGGGGACAATCCGCAGTATTTT.

The chain couples TRBV29-1 to TRBJ2-3; D possibly corresponds to TRBD2 (7 bases). V was trimmed by 4 bases and J by 4 bases, leaving 15 bases between them. The CDR3 loop spans 14 amino acids. Germline CDR1 reads SQVTM; CDR2 reads ANQGSEA. Here the CDR3 DNA reads TGCAGCGTTGTAGGGGGGAGGGGAGCAGATACGCAGTATTTT. This sequence encodes CSVVGGRGADTQYF.

This clone was detected a few times. The genes are TRBV10-3 and TRBJ2-7; 10 bases line up with TRBD1. Germline trimming cut 3 bases from V and 6 bases from J; bases unmatched to any gene: 5. This CDR3 is built from 14 residues. CDR1 and CDR2 (germline): ENHRY, SYGVKD. The CDR3 DNA is TGTGCCATCAGTGAAGGGACAGGGGCACTCGAGCAGTACTTC. This gives the protein CAISEGTGALEQYF.

In this sample, this clone turned up a few times. The V and J genes are TRBV10-2 and TRBJ2-7, with D possibly TRBD2 on 6 matching bases. The CDR3 is 14 amino acids. The V gene lost 6 bases and the J gene lost 0 bases, with 12 bases spanning the gap. Germline V gives CDR1 WSHSY, CDR2 SAAADI. The CDR3 DNA sequence: TGCGCCAGCAGGACTAGTCTTAGCTCCTACGAGCAGTACTTC. It specifies CASRTSLSSYEQYF.

The chain uses TRBV2 and TRBJ2-3; 12 bases fit TRBD2. The germline gives CDR1 SNHLY, CDR2 FYNNEI. J lost 2 bases, V lost 9 bases, and 3 bases had no gene match. The CDR3 has 14 residues. CDR3 DNA: TGTGCCAGGCCTAGCGGGGGGGCCACAGATACGCAGTATTTT. This sequence encodes CARPSGGATDTQYF.

V is TRBV11-1 and J is TRBJ2-3, with D hard to call. V lost 4 bases and J 6 bases, leaving 5 bases between the germline ends. The CDR3 is 11 residues long. CDR1 SGHAT and CDR2 FQDESV come from the germline V gene (reference sequence). Here the CDR3 reads CASSSGDTQYF. The CDR3 DNA reads as TGTGCCAGCAGCTCCGGGGATACGCAGTATTTT. The variable domain in full, completed from reference TRBV11-1 and TRBJ2-3, reads EAEVAQSPRYKITEKSQAVAFWCDPISGHATLYWYRQILGQGPELLVQFQDESVVDDSQLPKDRFSAERLKGVDSTLKIQPAELGDSAMYLCASSSGDTQYFGPGTRLTVL.

The genes are TRBV18 and TRBJ2-7; 8 positions agree with TRBD1. The germline V gene has CDR1 KGHSH and CDR2 LQKENI. V was clipped by 6 bases and J by 3 bases; unmatched bases: 10. The CDR3 runs 15 residues. CDR3 protein: CASSPGGQGYYEQYF. The CDR3 nucleotides read TGTGCCAGCTCGCCGGGCGGACAGGGCTACTACGAGCAGTACTTC.

This rearrangement joins TRBV7-3 to TRBJ2-7, with 11 bases aligning to TRBD1. The germline V gene encodes CDR1 SGHTA and CDR2 FQGTGA. With 2 bases clipped from V and 0 bases from J, the junction kept 3 bases outside the gene matches. The length of the CDR3 is 16 residues. Written as DNA, the CDR3 is TGTGCCAGCAGCTTATCGGGGACAGGGGGCTCCTACGAGCAGTACTTC. It encodes CASSLSGTGGSYEQYF.

The rearrangement joins TRBV11-3 to TRBJ1-1, with 7 bases matching TRBD1. The CDR3 runs 15 residues. V was pared by 5 bases and J by 0 bases, with 6 bases of the junction left unmatched. CDR1 and CDR2 (germline): SGHNT, YENEEA. In nucleotides, the CDR3 is TGTGCCAGCAGCATCGGGACAGATATGAACACTGAAGCTTTCTTT. Translation gives CASSIGTDMNTEAFF.

The chain employs TRBV5-1 and TRBJ2-2, with TRBD1 matching over 7 bases. Trimming removed 3 bases from V and 4 bases from J; junction bases left unmatched: 3. The germline CDR1 and CDR2 sequences are SGHRS and YFSETQ. CDR3 length: 14 residues. The CDR3 loop is CASSYWDSTGELFF. CDR3 nucleotides: TGCGCCAGCAGCTACTGGGACAGCACCGGGGAGCTGTTTTTT.

The chain is built from TRBV29-1 and TRBJ2-5; 7 nucleotides align to TRBD2. The CDR3 is 14 amino acids. Germline lookup yields CDR1 SQVTM and CDR2 ANQGSEA. V lost 3 bases to trimming and J lost 5 bases; unmatched junction nucleotides: 9. The CDR3 DNA reads as TGCAGCGTTGAGGGGTCGCGGGGGAGGGAGACCCAGTACTTC. Amino acid sequence: CSVEGSRGRETQYF.

The chain links TRBV7-3 to TRBJ2-7, with a possible D match to TRBD1 (5 bases). Deletions cut 3 bases from V and 0 bases from J, with 12 bases between. Looked up from germline, CDR1 is SGHTA and CDR2 is FQGTGA. The CDR3 has 15 residues. Here the CDR3 reads CASSFIEQASYEQYF. CDR3 coding DNA: TGTGCCAGCAGCTTCATTGAACAGGCCTCCTACGAGCAGTACTTC.

V is TRBV18 and J is TRBJ2-3, with TRBD1 matching over 12 bases. CDR3 length: 16 residues. CDR1 is KGHSH and CDR2 is LQKENI in the germline V gene. V dropped 3 bases and J dropped 5; count of bases not matched to a gene: 6. CDR3 sequence: CASSPPGTGGKDTQYF. CDR3 nucleotide sequence: TGTGCCAGCTCACCGCCCGGGACAGGGGGCAAAGATACGCAGTATTTT.

The gene calls are TRBV6-5 and TRBJ1-2; 9 nucleotides align to TRBD1. CDR1 and CDR2 from the germline V gene are MNHEY and SVGAGI. The CDR3 spans 14 residues. V shed 6 bases and J 8 bases; nucleotides not matched to a gene: 10. Here the CDR3 DNA reads TGTGCCAGCAGCCCGACAGGGGGTGCGAGGGGCTACACCTTC. Amino acid sequence: CASSPTGGARGYTF.

V and J are TRBV6-4 and TRBJ2-1; 9 bases map to TRBD1. The V segment lost 6 bases and the J segment 7 bases; nucleotides outside the gene matches: 4. This CDR3 has 13 amino acids. In germline, CDR1 is MRHNA, CDR2 SNTAGT. CDR3: CASSRQGGNEQFF. The CDR3 nucleotides read TGTGCCAGCAGCCGACAGGGGGGGAATGAGCAGTTCTTC.

The V and J genes are TRBV29-1 and TRBJ2-5; 16 bases align to TRBD2. J gave up 4 bases and V 7 bases, and 6 bases lay outside the gene matches. The CDR3 length is 15 residues. In germline, CDR1 is SQVTM, CDR2 ANQGSEA. The CDR3 loop reads CSAGGTSGRVETQYF. CDR3 in DNA: TGCAGCGCTGGGGGGACTAGCGGGAGGGTAGAGACCCAGTACTTC.